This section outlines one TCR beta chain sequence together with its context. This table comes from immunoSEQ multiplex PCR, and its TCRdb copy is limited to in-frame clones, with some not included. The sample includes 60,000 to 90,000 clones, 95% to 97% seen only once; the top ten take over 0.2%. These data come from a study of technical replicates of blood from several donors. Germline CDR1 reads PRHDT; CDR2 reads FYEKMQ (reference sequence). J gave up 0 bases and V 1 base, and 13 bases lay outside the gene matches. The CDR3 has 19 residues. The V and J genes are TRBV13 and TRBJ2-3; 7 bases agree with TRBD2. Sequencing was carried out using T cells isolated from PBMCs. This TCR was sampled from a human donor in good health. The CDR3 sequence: CASSLASAFGSGSTDTQYF. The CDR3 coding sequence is TGTGCCAGCAGCTTAGCTTCCGCTTTCGGTAGCGGGAGCACAGATACGCAGTATTTT.